Below are 3 T cell receptor beta chains sequenced from a single sample in a study of T-cell reconstitution after alpha-beta-depleted transplantation in children. A TCRbeta library incorporating unique molecular identifiers was prepared. TCRdb recomputed calls from the PCR reads with MiXCR, one row per CDR3 protein. The sample lists hundreds of thousands of distinct CDR3 sequences; under 15% were seen once. This material consisted of PBMCs, taken before TCRalphabeta/CD19-depleted stem cell transplant. All receptors come from a girl aged 2 to 9 with congenital amegakaryocytic thrombocytopenia, due to receive a stem cell transplant.

The rearrangement links TRBV30 to TRBJ2-7; D not resolved. V was pared by 3 bases and J by 6 bases, with 15 bases between. Per the germline V gene, CDR1 is GTSNPN and CDR2 is SVGIG (reference sequence). The CDR3 runs to 13 residues. The CDR3 nucleotides are TGTGCCTGGAGCGCTACCCCGGCGATCGAGCAGTACTTC. Translation gives CAWSATPAIEQYF.

This clonotype was counted at least ten times. V gene TRBV2 combines with J gene TRBJ1-2, with unresolved D. The ends were cut back, 0 bases at V and 1 base at J, with 6 bases in the middle. CDR3 length: 14 residues. In germline, CDR1 is SNHLY, CDR2 FYNNEI. CDR3 in amino acids: CASSEAYRNYGYTF. The CDR3 nucleotides are TGTGCCAGCAGTGAAGCTTACCGTAACTATGGCTACACCTTC.

The chain joins TRBV7-6 to TRBJ2-3; D may be TRBD2 (5 bases). Germline-derived CDR1 and CDR2 are SGHVS and FNYEAQ. Trimming cost V 2 bases and J 5 bases, with 8 bases left between them. The CDR3 extends over 13 amino acids. The CDR3 here is CASSLPAGDTQYF. The CDR3 DNA reads TGTGCCAGCAGCTTACCCGCGGGAGATACGCAGTATTTT.